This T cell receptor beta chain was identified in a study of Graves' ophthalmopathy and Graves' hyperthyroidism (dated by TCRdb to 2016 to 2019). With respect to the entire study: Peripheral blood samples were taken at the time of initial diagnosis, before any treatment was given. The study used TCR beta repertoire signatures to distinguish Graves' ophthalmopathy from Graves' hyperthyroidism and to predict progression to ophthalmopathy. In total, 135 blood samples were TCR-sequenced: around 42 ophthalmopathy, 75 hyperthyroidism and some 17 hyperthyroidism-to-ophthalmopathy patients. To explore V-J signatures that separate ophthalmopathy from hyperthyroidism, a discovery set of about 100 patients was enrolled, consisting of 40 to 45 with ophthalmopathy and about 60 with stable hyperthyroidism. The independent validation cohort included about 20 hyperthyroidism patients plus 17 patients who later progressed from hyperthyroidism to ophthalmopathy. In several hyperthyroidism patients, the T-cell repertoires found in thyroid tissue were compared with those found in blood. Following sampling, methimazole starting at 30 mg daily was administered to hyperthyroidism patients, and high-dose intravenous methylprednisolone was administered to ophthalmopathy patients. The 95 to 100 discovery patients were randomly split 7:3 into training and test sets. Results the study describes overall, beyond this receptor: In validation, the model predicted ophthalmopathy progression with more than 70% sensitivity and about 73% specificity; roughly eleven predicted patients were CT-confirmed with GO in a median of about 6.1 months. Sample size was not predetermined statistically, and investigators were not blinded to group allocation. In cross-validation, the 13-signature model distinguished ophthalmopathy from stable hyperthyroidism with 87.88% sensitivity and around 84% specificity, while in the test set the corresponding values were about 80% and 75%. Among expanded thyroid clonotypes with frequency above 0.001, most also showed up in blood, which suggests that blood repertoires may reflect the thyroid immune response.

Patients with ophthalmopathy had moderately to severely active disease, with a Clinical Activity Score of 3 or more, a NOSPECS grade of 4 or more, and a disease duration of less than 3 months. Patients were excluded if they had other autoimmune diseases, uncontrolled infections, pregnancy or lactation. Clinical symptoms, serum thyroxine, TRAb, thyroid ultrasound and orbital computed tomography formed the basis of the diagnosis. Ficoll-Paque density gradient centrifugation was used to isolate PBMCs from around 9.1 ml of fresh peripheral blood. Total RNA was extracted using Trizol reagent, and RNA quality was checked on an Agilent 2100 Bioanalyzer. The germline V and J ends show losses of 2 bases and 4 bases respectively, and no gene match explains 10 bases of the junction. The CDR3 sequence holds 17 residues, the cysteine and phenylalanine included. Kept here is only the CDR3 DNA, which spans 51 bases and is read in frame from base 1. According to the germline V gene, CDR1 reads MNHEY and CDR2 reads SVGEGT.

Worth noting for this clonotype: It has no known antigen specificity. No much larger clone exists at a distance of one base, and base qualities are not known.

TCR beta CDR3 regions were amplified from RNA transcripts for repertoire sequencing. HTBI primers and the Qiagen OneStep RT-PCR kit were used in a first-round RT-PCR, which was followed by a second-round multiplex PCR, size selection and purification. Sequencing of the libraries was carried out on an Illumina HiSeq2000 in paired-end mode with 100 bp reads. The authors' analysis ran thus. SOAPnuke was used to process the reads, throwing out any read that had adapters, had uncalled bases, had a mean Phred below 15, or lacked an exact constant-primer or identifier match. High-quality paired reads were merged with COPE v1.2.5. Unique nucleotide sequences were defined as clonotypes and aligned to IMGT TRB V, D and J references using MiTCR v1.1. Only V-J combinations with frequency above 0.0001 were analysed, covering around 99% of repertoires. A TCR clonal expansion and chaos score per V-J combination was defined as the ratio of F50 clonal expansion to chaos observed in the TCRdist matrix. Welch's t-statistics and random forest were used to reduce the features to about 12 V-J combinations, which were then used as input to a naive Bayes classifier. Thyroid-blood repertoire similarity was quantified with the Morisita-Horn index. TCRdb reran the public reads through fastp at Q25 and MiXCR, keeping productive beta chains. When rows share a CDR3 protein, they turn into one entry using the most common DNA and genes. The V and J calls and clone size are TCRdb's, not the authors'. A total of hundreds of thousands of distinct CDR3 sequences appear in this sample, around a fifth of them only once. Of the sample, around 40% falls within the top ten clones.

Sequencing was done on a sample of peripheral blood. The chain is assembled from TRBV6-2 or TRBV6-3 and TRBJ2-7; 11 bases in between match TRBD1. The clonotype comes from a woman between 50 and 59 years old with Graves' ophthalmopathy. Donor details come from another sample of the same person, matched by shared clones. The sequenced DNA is TGTGCCAGCAGTTACGTCCCGGGACAGGGGGGAGCGTACGAGCAGTACTTC. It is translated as CASSYVPGQGGAYEQYF.